The clone carrying this TCR beta chain was observed a single time. This record comes from a study of control samples from healthy donors and cancer patients. This CDR3 has 16 residues. Germline CDR1 SGHRS, CDR2 YFSETQ. V was cut by 4 bases and J by 2 bases, with 17 bases left in between. Profiling relied on immunoSEQ multiplex PCR, and the TCRdb table lists in-frame clones only, not all of them. The sample includes some 140,000 clones, 94% of them seen just once. The sequence was collected from a man between 35 and 55 years old in good health. The chain couples TRBV5-1 to TRBJ2-3; weak D call: TRBD2 (6 bases). Material for sequencing was blood. In nucleotides, the CDR3 is TGCGCCAGCAGCCATCCGGGGCGGGGAAACACAGATACGCAGTATTTT. Its protein is CASSHPGRGNTDTQYF. Full variable domain (remainder filled in from reference TRBV5-1 and TRBJ2-3): KAGVTQTPRYLIKTRGQQVTLSCSPISGHRSVSWYQQTPGQGLQFLFEYFSETQRNKGNFPGRFSGRQFSNSRSEMNVSTLELGDSALYLCASSHPGRGNTDTQYFGPGTRLTVL.